This T cell receptor beta chain comes out of a study of T cells in Graves' hyperthyroidism and ophthalmopathy. Authors of the study amplified TCR beta CDR3 regions from RNA transcripts. The HTBI primer set drove a first-round RT-PCR of the TCR CDR3. TCRdb re-analysed the multiplex PCR reads in MiXCR, keeping a single row per CDR3 protein. The repertoire consists of about 340,000 distinct CDR3 sequences, with 15% to 20% occurring once and the leading ten covering under 55%. Germline CDR1 reads DFQATT; CDR2 reads SNEGSKA (reference sequence). V lost 7 bases to trimming and J lost 3 bases, with 15 bases between them. This CDR3 is 13 amino acids long. This clonotype showed up just a few times.

This TCR derives from a woman aged 50 to 60 with Graves' hyperthyroidism. The chain employs TRBV20-1 and TRBJ1-1; the D is unclear. Source material: blood. CDR3 sequence (DNA): TGCAGTGTACTGACCCGAACCCACACTGAAGCTTTCTTT. This codes for CSVLTRTHTEAFF.